Presented here are 15 T cell receptor beta chains from one specimen sequenced in a study of cytomegalovirus exposure and HLA in healthy donors. The PCR employed 60 Vbeta primers together with 13 Jbeta primers. The repertoire was sequenced with immunoSEQ multiplex PCR; TCRdb's copy has only in-frame clones and lacks some. Seen here are more than 95,000 clones, approximately 80% observed once, and the top ten hold around 10%. Sequenced: PBMCs. The receptors derive from a man aged 25-40 years in good health and CMV-seropositive.

The chain has TRBV7-2 and TRBJ2-5, with TRBD2 identical over 8 bases. This CDR3 is 15 amino acids long. Germline V gives CDR1 SGHTA, CDR2 FQGNSA. The trim removed 2 bases at V and 3 bases at J, leaving 5 bases unmatched. This CDR3 is CASSLNGGAEETQYF. The CDR3 nucleotides read TGTGCCAGCAGCTTAAACGGGGGGGCCGAAGAGACCCAGTACTTC. Variable domain in full (rest from reference TRBV7-2 and TRBJ2-5): GAGVSQSPSNKVTEKGKDVELRCDPISGHTALYWYRQSLGQGLEFLIYFQGNSAPDKSGLPSDRFSAERTGGSVSTLTIQRTQQEDSAVYLCASSLNGGAEETQYFGPGTRLLVL.

The V and J genes are TRBV19 and TRBJ1-1, with D perhaps TRBD1 (5 bases). Germline V gene sequence: CDR1 LNHDA, CDR2 SQIVND (reference sequence). V was clipped by 3 bases and J by 1 base, with 12 bases between them. The CDR3 has 15 residues. The CDR3 DNA reads TGTGCCAGTAGTATCACGGGGGTTGGGAACACTGAAGCTTTCTTT. This gives the protein CASSITGVGNTEAFF.

The CDR3 sequence: CASSQKGTIRAGELFF. CDR3 nucleotide sequence: TGTGCCAGCAGCCAAAAAGGGACAATCCGAGCCGGGGAGCTGTTTTTT. The rearrangement links TRBV7-9 to TRBJ2-2; D is perhaps TRBD1 (6 bases). V lost 5 bases and J lost 6, with 19 bases in between. The CDR3 loop spans 16 amino acids. CDR1 SEHNR and CDR2 FQNEAQ come from the germline V gene (reference sequence).

This chain connects TRBV29-1 to TRBJ1-1; a weak D match, TRBD1 (6 bases). The V and J ends lost 5 bases and 1 base respectively, with 14 bases between them. Germline V lookup: CDR1 SQVTM, CDR2 ANQGSEA. The length of the CDR3 is 14 residues. The CDR3 sequence is CSVSPGAWNTEAFF. CDR3 bases: TGCAGCGTTTCGCCAGGGGCCTGGAACACTGAAGCTTTCTTT.

The V and J genes are TRBV5-4 and TRBJ1-2; 9 bases are a match to TRBD1. J gave up 5 bases and V 5 bases, and 7 bases lay outside the gene matches. This CDR3 has 14 amino acids. Germline V gene data show CDR1 as SGHNT and CDR2 as YYREEE (reference sequence). CDR3 amino acids: CASRRTGALYGYTF. The CDR3 DNA follows: TGTGCCAGCAGACGGACAGGGGCCCTTTATGGCTACACCTTC.

The V call is TRBV2, the J call TRBJ1-2; weak D call: TRBD1 (6 bases). Per the germline V gene, CDR1 is SNHLY and CDR2 is FYNNEI. Trimming stripped 3 bases from V and 4 bases from J, with 12 bases between. There are 14 residues in the CDR3. The CDR3 DNA sequence: TGTGCCAGCAGTGATACAGGGCCTCTCTATGGCTACACCTTC. Protein product: CASSDTGPLYGYTF.

The chain carries TRBV13 and TRBJ1-1; maybe TRBD1 (6 bases). The germline CDR1 and CDR2 sequences are PRHDT and FYEKMQ (reference sequence). This CDR3 spans 17 amino acids. V lost 2 bases and J lost 1, with 17 bases in between. CDR3 bases: TGTGCCAGCAGCTTACCACCTCAGGGGAGTGGGAACACTGAAGCTTTCTTT. Translating gives CASSLPPQGSGNTEAFF.

Here the CDR3 DNA reads TGTGCCAGTAGCAATAGGGACAGGGGATTTAAGACCCAGTACTTC. This encodes CASSNRDRGFKTQYF. This chain links TRBV19 with TRBJ2-5, with 10 bases aligning to TRBD1. This CDR3 has 15 residues. J was trimmed by 6 bases and V by 6 bases; bases with no gene match: 10. Germline V gene data show CDR1 as LNHDA and CDR2 as SQIVND (reference sequence).

Comments on this clone: Compared with germline, one end of the junction differs, possibly owing to a read error. This sequence joins TRBV7-9 and TRBJ1-1, with 7 bases fitting TRBD1. This CDR3 is 13 amino acids long. CDR1 is SEHNR and CDR2 is FQNEAQ in the germline V gene (reference sequence). CDR3 coding DNA: TGTGCCAGCAGCCCCGACAGGAGGGACAGACTGATTTTT. Translation: CASSPDRRDRLIF.

This chain connects TRBV6-4 to TRBJ1-6; TRBD1 agrees at 10 bases. The J segment lost 5 bases and the V segment lost 6 bases, leaving 4 bases of the junction unmatched. Germline V CDR1 and CDR2: MRHNA, SNTAGT. This CDR3 is 15 amino acids long. The CDR3 DNA reads as TGTGCCAGCAGGCCGGGACAGGGGAATAATTCACCCCTCCACTTT. Encoded protein: CASRPGQGNNSPLHF.

The chain recombines TRBV14 with TRBJ1-5; D is possibly TRBD1 (6 bases). With 2 bases removed from V and 7 bases from J, the gap between germline ends came to 15 bases. The germline V gene has CDR1 SGHDN and CDR2 FVKESK. The CDR3 runs to 15 residues. CDR3 in DNA: TGTGCCAGCAGCCAATTTTCAGGGGCCGGGCAGCCCCAGCATTTT. Translating it yields CASSQFSGAGQPQHF.

The chain combines TRBV6-1 with TRBJ1-3; a possible D gene is TRBD1 (5 bases). Trimming pared 5 bases from V and 3 bases from J, leaving 14 bases between. This CDR3 spans 15 amino acids. Germline CDR1 reads MNHNS; CDR2 reads SASEGT. CDR3 bases: TGTGCCAGCAGTCTCCGGGGGTACGGTGGAAACACCATATATTTT. Its protein product is CASSLRGYGGNTIYF.

The V call is TRBV28, the J call TRBJ1-2, with TRBD1 matching 10 bases. CDR3 length: 18 amino acids. Germline V CDR1 and CDR2: MDHEN, SYDVKM. V lost 6 bases, J lost 1 base, and 14 bases stayed unmatched. The DNA of the CDR3 is TGTGCCAGCAGCAGATTACCGGGACAGGGGCTCTTTAACTATGGCTACACCTTC. It specifies CASSRLPGQGLFNYGYTF.

The chain uses TRBV21-1 and TRBJ1-2; the table's D gene call, TRBD1, was not cross checked with the DNA. TRBV21-1 is a pseudogene locus. The CDR3 runs 14 residues. CDR3 DNA sequence: TGTGCCAGCAGCATGGACAGGGTTAACTATGGCTACACCTTC. Encoded protein: CASSMDRVNYGYTF.

The chain joins TRBV5-1 to TRBJ1-3; 8 bases fit TRBD1. The germline gives CDR1 SGHRS, CDR2 YFSETQ. This CDR3 has 14 amino acids. The V gene end was trimmed by 0 bases and the J gene end by 5 bases; junction bases not matched to a gene: 1. CDR3 nucleotides: TGCGCCAGCAGCTTGGGGACAGGGAGAAACACCATATATTTT. The encoded protein is CASSLGTGRNTIYF.